This record covers a single TCR beta chain. Germline CDR1 is SGHVS and CDR2 is FNYEAQ. J lost 0 bases, V lost 3 bases, and 7 bases had no gene match. The CDR3 has 17 amino acids. In the original workflow: Reference gene primer amplification gave estimated nucleated cell counts. Method: immunoSEQ multiplex PCR; TCRdb's copy keeps in-frame clones and lacks some. D and trimming come from the DNA, and the V and J calls and clone size come from that table. This sample has over 300,000 clones, with 70% to 90% found just once. The data belong to a study of blood T cell repertoires in COVID-19. The overall study: Whether acute or convalescent, the COVID-19 samples came from the United States, Italy and Spain.

Source material: PBMCs or T cells enriched from blood (not recorded which). The chain joins TRBV7-6 to TRBJ2-3; 9 bases align to TRBD1. This sequence originates from a man aged 30 to 39 who had recovered from COVID-19. CDR3 nucleotides: TGTGCCAGCAGCTTTGACGGGACAGGGCTGAGCACAGATACGCAGTATTTT. Its protein product is CASSFDGTGLSTDTQYF.